Shown below are 16 T cell receptor beta chains from a single sample sequenced in a study of regulatory T cells in long-lasting Graves disease. Arm-PCR of CDR3 regions and iRepertoire HTBI primers were the basis on which TCR beta libraries were built. TCRdb re-analysed the multiplex PCR reads in MiXCR, keeping a single row per CDR3 protein. The sample comprises 400,000 to 450,000 distinct CDR3 sequences, 15% of which are singletons, and around 17% rests with the top ten. Described time point: newly diagnosed GD, antithyroid drugs for less than 3 months. There was RNA extracted from PBMCs, and the TCR library was made from it. This same sample was also part of a study on T cells in Graves' hyperthyroidism and ophthalmopathy.

The source material was peripheral blood mononuclear cells (PBMCs), sampled at new diagnosis, from a patient treated with antithyroid drugs. Every receptor here comes from a woman in her 30s with Graves disease.

The rearrangement joins TRBV12-3 or TRBV12-4 to TRBJ1-2, with D possibly matching TRBD1 (5 bases). CDR3 length equals 13 residues. The ends were cut back, 7 bases at V and 6 bases at J, with 15 bases in the middle. CDR3 amino acids: CASTKSGADGYTF. The CDR3 DNA is TGTGCCAGCACCAAAAGCGGGGCAGATGGCTACACCTTC.

The V and J genes are TRBV12-5 and TRBJ2-1, with TRBD2 identical over 8 bases. The CDR3 contains 15 residues. The germline CDR1 and CDR2 sequences are LGHNT and FRNRAP. The junction had 5 bases not matched to a gene; V was cut back by 6 bases and J by 1 base. CDR3 in DNA: TGTGCTAGTGGGTCGTCTAGCGGGTCCTACAATGAGCAGTTCTTC. Protein product: CASGSSSGSYNEQFF.

Of note for this clonotype: One base away lies a much larger clone, so this may be a sequencing read error. The CDR3 spells CALKARENDRARYGYTF. CDR3 DNA: TGTGCCCTAAAGGCCAGGGAAAACGACAGGGCTCGCTATGGCTACACCTTC. The gene calls are TRBV30 and TRBJ1-2, with TRBD1 matching 7 bases. Germline values: CDR1 GTSNPN, CDR2 SVGIG (reference sequence). V was pared by 8 bases and J by 4 bases, with 22 bases of the junction left unmatched. The CDR3 is made up of 17 amino acids. Supplemented by reference TRBV30 and TRBJ1-2, the full variable domain reads SQTIHQWPATLVQPVGSPLSLECTVEGTSNPNLYWYRQAAGRGLQLLFYSVGIGQISSEVPQNLSASRPQDRQFILSSKKLLLSDSGFYLCALKARENDRARYGYTFGSGTRLTVV.

J is TRBJ2-4 and V is TRBV24-1; D is uncertain. V gave up 4 bases and J gave up 8 bases, with 8 bases separating them. CDR1 is KGHDR, CDR2 SFDVKD, per germline. The CDR3 length is 12 residues. The CDR3: CATSEGSDIQYF. CDR3 coding DNA: TGTGCCACCAGTGAAGGTTCTGACATTCAGTACTTC.

J is TRBJ1-3 and V is TRBV9, with D tentatively TRBD1 (5 bases). CDR1 SGDLS and CDR2 YYNGEE come from the germline V gene. Trimming stripped 4 bases from V and 4 bases from J, with 15 bases between. This CDR3 is 15 amino acids long. The CDR3 nucleotides read TGTGCCAGCAGCCGGGGCGGGGTGTCAGGAAACACCATATATTTT. Translation: CASSRGGVSGNTIYF. Combining the CDR3 with reference TRBV9 and TRBJ1-3 gives the whole variable domain DSGVTQTPKHLITATGQRVTLRCSPRSGDLSVYWYQQSLDQGLQFLIQYYNGEERAKGNILERFSAQQFPDLHSELNLSSLELGDSALYFCASSRGGVSGNTIYFGEGSWLTVV.

This clonotype was found many times. The chain is built from TRBV5-5 and TRBJ2-2, with unresolved D. The CDR3 spans 14 residues. CDR1 is SGHKS, CDR2 YYEKEE, per germline (reference sequence). V lost 3 bases and J 6 bases, leaving 12 bases between the germline ends. CDR3 residues: CASSWSWGSGELFF. In nucleotides, the CDR3 is TGTGCCAGCAGCTGGTCGTGGGGTTCCGGGGAGCTGTTTTTT.

This clonotype was counted at least ten times. The rearrangement uses TRBV11-3 and TRBJ2-5; D gene unclear. V was pared by 5 bases and J by 0 bases, with 16 bases between. This CDR3 has 16 amino acids. CDR1 is SGHNT, CDR2 YENEEA, per germline. CDR3 sequence reads: CASSRASLRNQETQYF. CDR3 DNA: TGTGCCAGCAGCCGTGCGTCCCTAAGGAACCAAGAGACCCAGTACTTC.

This clonotype has more than one count but fewer than ten. The genes are TRBV30 and TRBJ2-1; 11 positions match TRBD2. CDR3 length: 16 residues. V was clipped by 0 bases and J by 9 bases; unmatched bases: 10. Per the germline V gene, CDR1 is GTSNPN and CDR2 is SVGIG (reference sequence). CDR3 loop: CAWSVGLSGRAGEQFF. The DNA for the CDR3 is TGTGCCTGGAGTGTAGGTCTTAGCGGGAGGGCCGGTGAGCAGTTCTTC.

This chain uses TRBV27 with TRBJ2-1; 12 bases line up with TRBD2. The CDR3 sequence is 16 residues long. Germline values: CDR1 MNHEY, CDR2 SMNVEV (reference sequence). V was clipped by 5 bases and J by 5 bases; unmatched bases: 7. CDR3 in DNA: TGTGCCAGCAGTCCTCGGACTAGCGGGATGGACAATGAGCAGTTCTTC. This codes for CASSPRTSGMDNEQFF.

This clonotype was counted ten times or more. This chain uses TRBV7-2 with TRBJ2-2, with D perhaps given as TRBD1 or TRBD2 (5 bases each). Germline lookup yields CDR1 SGHTA and CDR2 FQGNSA. The CDR3 extends over 16 amino acids. Trimming cost V 4 bases and J 4 bases, with 16 bases left between them. The CDR3 sequence: CASSSTGQGRTGELFF. CDR3 in DNA: TGTGCCAGCAGCTCGACGGGGCAGGGCCGCACCGGGGAGCTGTTTTTT.

The CDR3 region has the DNA TGTGCCAGCAGCGAGGGAGGCGGCTATGGCTACACCTTC. Its translation: CASSEGGGYGYTF. J is TRBJ1-2 and V is TRBV14; the D is unclear. The CDR3 totals 13 residues. The V end was cut by 5 bases, the J end by 4 bases, with 11 bases between. The germline CDR1 and CDR2 sequences are SGHDN and FVKESK.

This clonotype has at least ten counts. The rearrangement uses TRBV3-1 and TRBJ2-7; D ambiguous. With 1 base removed from V and 4 bases from J, the gap between germline ends came to 11 bases. CDR1 and CDR2 from the germline V gene are LGHDT and YNNKEL (reference sequence). The CDR3 has 14 amino acids. The CDR3 DNA is TGTGCCAGCAGCCAAGGATCCCTGCAGTACGAGCAGTACTTC. It is translated as CASSQGSLQYEQYF.

This clonotype was seen many times. The rearrangement links TRBV12-3 or TRBV12-4 to TRBJ1-1; a possible D gene is TRBD1 (5 bases). This CDR3 region has 15 residues. The V gene lost 5 bases and the J gene lost 1 base, with 14 bases spanning the gap. CDR3 amino acids: CASSLPGTWNTEAFF. The CDR3 DNA sequence: TGTGCCAGCAGTCTCCCAGGGACTTGGAACACTGAAGCTTTCTTT.

The sample holds a few counts of this clonotype. This sequence joins TRBV19 and TRBJ1-2; D gene ambiguous. Per germline, CDR1 LNHDA and CDR2 SQIVND (reference sequence). With 1 base removed from V and 3 bases from J, the gap between germline ends came to 12 bases. The CDR3 runs to 15 residues. Written as DNA, the CDR3 is TGTGCCAGTAGTATAGGGAGTTTTAGGGACTATGGCTACACCTTC. Translation gives CASSIGSFRDYGYTF.

The V call is TRBV15, the J call TRBJ2-2, with D tentatively TRBD2 (6 bases). The CDR3 contains 13 residues. Between the trimmed V and J ends, which lost 3 bases and 7 bases, there was a span of 9 bases. Germline V lookup: CDR1 LNHNV, CDR2 YYDKDF (reference sequence). CDR3 in DNA: TGTGCCACCAGCAGCCCCGGGGGCGGGGAGCTGTTTTTT. Amino acids: CATSSPGGGELFF.

This clonotype was counted at least ten times. J is TRBJ1-1 and V is TRBV3-1; D remains unclear. The CDR3 is made up of 13 amino acids. The germline CDR1 and CDR2 sequences are LGHDT and YNNKEL (reference sequence). Between the trimmed V and J ends, which lost 1 base and 6 bases, there was a span of 9 bases. The CDR3 loop reads CASSQAGVAEAFF. CDR3 coding DNA: TGTGCCAGCAGCCAAGCAGGAGTCGCTGAAGCTTTCTTT.